This T cell receptor (beta chain) was found in a study of cytomegalovirus exposure and HLA in healthy donors (dated by TCRdb to about 2017). Broadly, across the study: An earlier analysis of several hundred of the donors reported 250 to 350 Gb of sequence data and roughly 100 million unique TCR beta sequences from 150 million to 200 million T cells. Every discovery cohort repertoire had been produced on one sequencing platform. Approximately 310 gigabases of sequencing data and approximately 80 million unique TCR sequences were included in an early release covering several hundred HLA-typed donors. The genetic ancestry cluster associated with self-reported Caucasian donors included around four fifths of the 398 genotyped donors. The T cell repertoires of around 670 subjects were profiled by immunosequencing and related to cytomegalovirus serostatus. A separate validation cohort of 90 to 150 different subjects was used in addition to the roughly 700-subject first cohort. The aim of the study was to test whether cataloging public T cell receptors could identify signatures of past pathogen exposure. Typing coverage varied by locus: 629-630 donors for A, B, C, DRB1 and DQB1; about 520 for DQA1; 600 to 610 for DPA1; roughly 470 for DPB1. To study patterns of TCR occurrence, a later analysis re-analyzed previously published TCR beta repertoires from more than 550 donors and added high-resolution HLA genotyping. The study combined high-throughput TCR immunosequencing, statistical association of individual TCRs with disease status, and machine learning to predict cytomegalovirus infection status. A later genetic analysis took genome-wide SNP genotypes for about three fifths of the 666 donors and used that subset as a discovery cohort. The later analysis used no new phenotypic data to find candidate immune exposures, relying instead on TCR beta sequences and their occurrence across donors. Among roughly 370 genotyped donors of the cohort, an average of about 240,000 unique TCR beta nucleotide sequences were sequenced per donor, around 20% of them non-productive. Donor age, sex, ethnicity and CMV serostatus were compiled together with the repertoire data. To decide whether each TCR beta V gene segment behaved as functional or pseudogenic, an earlier analysis of nearly 600 of the donors relied on high-throughput TCR beta sequencing. Five DR-DQ haplotypes were handled as single units for association and clustering because linkage in the cohort was strong. HLA typing covered class I and class II loci at four-digit resolution.

The method behind the library was the immunoSEQ multiplex PCR assay. The multiplex PCR relied on a mix of 60 forward primers for TCR Vbeta segments and 13 reverse primers for TCR Jbeta segments. The CDR3 region of rearranged TCR beta genes was amplified from genomic DNA by a multiplex PCR assay. The Illumina HiSeq System was used to sequence the amplified TCR beta libraries as 87-base-pair reads. The source study handled its data this way. A later analysis tallied around 82 million unique TCR beta chains across the 660 or so repertoires, and some 10 million of those chains were shared by two or more donors. Raw reads were error-corrected and collapsed into unique sequences with a nearest-neighbor algorithm that merged closely related sequences to remove PCR and sequencing errors. CDR3 sequences were aligned to IMGT reference sequences to assign V, D and J gene segments. Each retained sequence needed at least a six-nucleotide match to both a V gene segment and a J gene segment. A rearrangement counted as productive if the CDR3 had no stop codons and remained in frame with V and J, and every other rearrangement counted as non-productive. Following IMGT convention, CDR3 was defined as the stretch from the second conserved V-encoded cysteine up to the conserved J-encoded phenylalanine. Sequences without an unambiguous match to a single V gene segment were excluded from the earlier analysis of 450 to 650 of the donors. In an earlier analysis of approximately 590 of the donors, a V segment was called functional when productive rearrangements were above 56.7%, and segregating when the standard deviation between donors exceeded 5%. A statistical classification framework was built for diagnosing cytomegalovirus status from the catalog of TCR beta chain sequences. In a later analysis, V and J genes were assigned by comparing TCR nucleotide sequences against IMGT/GENE-DB human TR gene sequences. The TCRdist pipeline was used in a later analysis to assign CDR3 sequences and most-parsimonious VDJ recombination scenarios. In a later analysis, each TCR beta chain was defined by its CDR3 amino acid sequence together with its V-gene family, and reads without a unique V-gene family were excluded. In a later analysis, 450 to 600 highly shared, low-generation-probability nucleotide sequences were removed to address suspected cross-contamination and a sequencing artifact. A later analysis calculated a clonal expansion index for each public chain from normalized within-repertoire ranks of inferred template counts. Generation probabilities in a later analysis came from a VDJ recombination model fitted to out-of-frame rearrangements, and those results were checked against IGoR. In a later analysis, TCR-TCR, TCR-HLA and TCR-CMV co-occurrence was scored with hypergeometric tests, and a repertoire-size bias correction was applied to TCR pairs. In a later analysis, false discovery rates were estimated by permuting HLA or CMV assignments 20 times. A later analysis grouped co-occurring TCRs with DBSCAN, adding TCRdist sequence similarity when clustering within HLA-allele-positive subsets. Repertoires with fewer than 30,000 or more than 120,000 public chains were left out of co-occurrence clustering, as were five repertoires with anomalous nucleotide sharing. TCRdb holds this immuneACCESS table with in-frame rearrangements only. Some clones are missing; in checked studies, unresolved V genes explain under half, and the rest has no known cause. That table furnishes V, J and clone size, whereas the DNA furnished D and trimming. This sample comprises 150,000 or so clones, around 81% of them detected only once. The leading ten clones occupy around 2.5% of the sample.

What the authors observed across the whole study: In this cohort, only TCR beta chains were sequenced, and detectable features were limited by the absence of alpha or paired-chain data. The study listed 164 TCR beta chains as associated with cytomegalovirus. The classifier was reported to diagnose cytomegalovirus status with high specificity and sensitivity in both the original cohort and the validation cohort. A cluster of highly shared sequence variants was judged likely to represent a technical artifact of the sequencing pipeline. HLA typing was unavailable for some donors at each locus, so association tests used only the typed subset. The authors suggested that the approach could potentially be extended to other disease states and immunological phenotypes. According to a later analysis, parvovirus B19, influenza, CMV and Epstein-Barr virus appeared linked to several top co-occurrence clusters. According to a later analysis, TCR association rates differed among HLA loci, with DRB1 alleles showing the most associated TCRs and HLA-C alleles showing the fewest. V-gene and J-gene trimming of TCR beta chains was associated with a missense DCLRE1C variant in a later genetic analysis, and the association was replicated in an independent cohort. Because the 87-base-pair reads could not distinguish some IMGT-functional V segments, including TRBV6-2 and TRBV6-3, those segments were excluded. About 17 rarely observed V segments, including chromosome 9 orphons, were excluded from the earlier analysis of approximately 500 of the donors because counts were too low. Assigning TCR associations to individual alleles was difficult when HLA alleles, especially DR and DQ, strongly co-occurred. A further reported finding was that TCR beta sequences accurately predicted the HLA-A and HLA-B alleles for most subjects in the first cohort. A later analysis associated 17,000 or so TCR beta sequences with specific HLA alleles at a false discovery rate of 0.05. A later analysis found that most CMV-associated TCR beta chains appeared HLA-restricted, with HLA associations seemingly driven largely by CMV exposure. The presence/absence analyses assumed that sequencing depth was roughly uniform across donors, and that assumption may not be true. According to a later genetic analysis, donors in an Asian-associated ancestry cluster had fewer N-insertions in productive TCRs than the approximately 690-donor mean. A few of the identified cytomegalovirus-associated TCR beta chains were confirmed in vitro to be specific for cytomegalovirus antigens. Broadly in line with IMGT annotations, most TCR beta V segments showed up in productive rearrangements about 87% or about 30% of the time in an earlier analysis of some 590 of the donors. While some public TCRs were present in many individuals, most TCR sequences turned up only very rarely across donors. Linkage disequilibrium might explain the correlated functional status among segregating V segments, but an unknown experimental factor could not be excluded. The only immune exposure information available for the cohort was CMV serostatus. In a later analysis, HLA-associated TCR beta chains were found to be more clonally expanded and to have lower generation probabilities than equally common non-associated chains.

The table lists this clone with a few counts. It lacks a known antigen. One base away there is no much larger clone; base qualities are not given. Germline trimming: 1 base from V, 6 bases from J; junction bases outside gene matches: 4. Including the terminal cysteine and phenylalanine, the CDR3 comprises 15 residues. The read is trimmed to its CDR3 DNA, 45 bases read in frame from base 1. CDR1 and CDR2 (SGHTA, FQGNSA) derive from the germline V gene. The cohort was made up of under 800 healthy bone marrow donors. All cohort members were sampled while nominally healthy, although unrecorded immune exposures were likely present. The donor was CMV seronegative and was included in the group of 352 seronegative cohort members. Each donor provided a peripheral blood sample, and peripheral blood mononuclear cells were used for TCR beta sequencing. Genomic DNA extraction from the blood cell samples was performed with the Qiagen DNeasy Blood Extraction Kit.

The rearranged chain carries TRBV7-2 and TRBJ2-3; 10 bases in the middle match TRBD1. The origin of this receptor is a man between 50 and 59 years old in good health and CMV-seronegative. The material sequenced was PBMCs. The DNA sequence reads TGTGCCAGCAGCTTAGTCGGGACAGGGGCTGATACGCAGTATTTT. The resulting protein is CASSLVGTGADTQYF.